One and the same sample provided the 32 T cell receptor beta chains below, sequenced in a study of shared clonotypes between healthy human individuals. Sequenced by immunoSEQ multiplex PCR; TCRdb stores in-frame clones only, minus some. The table records roughly 2 million clones, 90% to 97% of them present only once. Sequenced: naive CD4+ T cells sorted from blood. The subset denotes: CD45RA+ positively selected. The source of these receptors is a young man in good health.

Concerning this clone: Other nucleotide sequences from this sample produce the same CDR3. The V call is TRBV7-2, the J call TRBJ2-7; no definite D call. This CDR3 spans 13 amino acids. The germline gives CDR1 SGHTA, CDR2 FQGNSA. V was shortened by 1 base and J by 3 bases, with 7 bases between the two germline ends. CDR3 loop: CASSLVIGYEQYF. In DNA, the CDR3 is TGTGCCAGCAGCTTAGTAATAGGCTACGAGCAGTACTTC.

The chain combines TRBV6-6 with TRBJ2-1; no clear D gene. From germline, CDR1 is MNHNY and CDR2 SVGAGI (reference sequence). The CDR3 runs 16 residues. Trimming cost V 6 bases and J 8 bases, with 23 bases left between them. CDR3 DNA sequence: TGTGCCAGCAGCCCCGGTGCGTCCCGTTTCGGGTATGAGCAGTTCTTC. This encodes CASSPGASRFGYEQFF.

This chain's CDR3 is CASSIESSGTGGQPQHF. The CDR3 DNA reads TGTGCCAGTAGTATAGAATCATCCGGGACAGGGGGTCAGCCCCAGCATTTT. The chain couples TRBV19 to TRBJ1-5; 11 bases match TRBD1. V trimming: 0 bases; J trimming: 6 bases; junction bases outside the gene matches: 7. The CDR3 extends over 17 amino acids. The germline V gene has CDR1 LNHDA and CDR2 SQIVND (reference sequence).

The chain joins TRBV6-1 to TRBJ2-7; 13 bases match TRBD2. Germline V CDR1 and CDR2: MNHNS, SASEGT. Trimming took 10 bases from V and 2 from J; bases not matched to a gene: 8. The CDR3 runs to 15 residues. The CDR3 nucleotides read TGTGCCATCGAGGGGACTAGCGGGGTTGCCTACGAGCAGTACTTC. Translating it yields CAIEGTSGVAYEQYF.

This clone occurred once. V is TRBV19 and J is TRBJ2-2; D is unresolved. Germline CDR1 is LNHDA and CDR2 is SQIVND (reference sequence). Trimming removed 9 bases at V and 0 bases at J, with 11 bases between. There are 14 residues in the CDR3. This chain's CDR3 is CASRYSTNTGELFF. The DNA of the CDR3 is TGTGCCAGCAGGTACTCTACGAACACCGGGGAGCTGTTTTTT.

The chain links TRBV5-6 to TRBJ1-1; D might be TRBD1 (5 bases). Germline lookup yields CDR1 SGHDT and CDR2 YYEEEE. CDR3 size: 14 residues. V shed 5 bases and J shed 6 bases, with 17 bases lying between them. This CDR3 reads CASRIGAGLAEAFF. The CDR3 DNA reads as TGTGCCAGCAGGATAGGGGCAGGGCTCGCTGAAGCTTTCTTT.

The chain carries TRBV4-1 and TRBJ2-3; 7 bases map to TRBD2. J was trimmed by 0 bases and V by 4 bases; bases with no gene match: 7. The germline gives CDR1 MGHRA, CDR2 YSYEKL. The CDR3 is 16 residues long. CDR3: CASSPWVSGSTDTQYF. The DNA of the CDR3 is TGCGCCAGCAGCCCATGGGTTAGCGGGAGCACAGATACGCAGTATTTT.

The chain uses TRBV7-6 and TRBJ2-1; D is unresolved. Germline CDR1 and CDR2: SGHVS and FNYEAQ. The CDR3 spans 12 residues. Trimming took off 4 bases at V and 9 bases at J, with 10 bases between the two ends. The CDR3 region is CASSSDLGEQFF. CDR3 DNA: TGTGCCAGCAGCTCAGATTTGGGTGAGCAGTTCTTC.

This chain joins TRBV29-1 and TRBJ2-1, with 9 positions matching TRBD1. V lost 8 bases, J lost 8 bases, and 13 bases stayed unmatched. CDR3 length: 14 residues. The V gene's germline CDR1 is SQVTM and CDR2 ANQGSEA. In nucleotides, the CDR3 is TGCAGCACAGGGTCCGGGACAGGGAACCATGAGCAGTTCTTC. This encodes CSTGSGTGNHEQFF.

In DNA form, the CDR3 reads TGCGCCAGCAGTGAAGGGGGCAGGGGCCACGAGCAGTACTTC. Encoded protein: CASSEGGRGHEQYF. The gene calls are TRBV10-1 and TRBJ2-7; 7 nucleotides agree with TRBD1. CDR3 size: 14 residues. Germline V gives CDR1 WNHNN, CDR2 SYGVQD (reference sequence). V was clipped by 3 bases and J by 5 bases; unmatched bases: 7.

J is TRBJ1-1 and V is TRBV29-1, with D unresolved. Germline V CDR1 and CDR2: SQVTM, ANQGSEA. Trimming cost V 7 bases and J 0 bases, with 12 bases left between them. This CDR3 region has 13 residues. The CDR3 loop is CSGAREMNTEAFF. CDR3 nucleotide sequence: TGCAGCGGGGCGAGGGAAATGAACACTGAAGCTTTCTTT.

The chain links TRBV15 to TRBJ1-2; TRBD1 matches 7 bases. Trimming cost V 1 base and J 2 bases; bases outside gene matches: 1. CDR1 and CDR2 from the germline V gene are LNHNV and YYDKDF (reference sequence). The CDR3 is 14 residues long. CDR3 amino acids: CATSRGGQNYGYTF. CDR3 bases: TGTGCCACCAGCAGAGGGGGACAGAACTATGGCTACACCTTC.

This chain connects TRBV7-2 to TRBJ2-5; D not resolved. Germline V gene data show CDR1 as SGHTA and CDR2 as FQGNSA. The CDR3 covers 14 residues. The germline V and J ends were trimmed by 2 bases and 2 bases, with 9 bases remaining between them. The CDR3 DNA follows: TGTGCCAGCAGCTTATATGGGAAGCAAGAGACCCAGTACTTC. This codes for CASSLYGKQETQYF.

The chain joins TRBV5-1 to TRBJ2-3; tentative D call: TRBD2 (6 bases). The CDR3 length is 14 residues. CDR1 SGHRS and CDR2 YFSETQ come from the germline V gene. The V gene lost 7 bases and the J gene lost 3 bases, with 15 bases spanning the gap. The DNA for the CDR3 is TGCGCCAGCTTGGAGGGGTTGGAGACAGATACGCAGTATTTT. Translating it yields CASLEGLETDTQYF.

This chain uses TRBV6-5 with TRBJ1-1; possibly TRBD1 for D (5 bases). Trimming left V 6 bases short and J 4 bases short, with 18 bases between. CDR1 and CDR2 from the germline V gene are MNHEY and SVGAGI. The CDR3 has 15 residues. CDR3 region: CASSLGGPGPTEAFF. The CDR3 region has the DNA TGTGCCAGCAGCCTTGGTGGACCGGGGCCCACTGAAGCTTTCTTT.

This chain uses TRBV6-6 with TRBJ2-7; D is unclear. CDR3 length equals 15 residues. Germline CDR1 and CDR2: MNHNY and SVGAGI (reference sequence). V was pared by 8 bases and J by 6 bases, with 23 bases between. As DNA, the CDR3 is TGTGCCAGCTCAGCAGCTCCAAAATTACCTACCGAGCAGTACTTC. Its translation is CASSAAPKLPTEQYF.

The chain is built from TRBV6-1 and TRBJ2-1; 7 bases agree with TRBD1. This CDR3 has 15 amino acids. With V trimmed by 2 bases and J by 2 bases, 3 bases remained unmatched. The germline gives CDR1 MNHNS, CDR2 SASEGT. The CDR3 region is CASSERQGAYNEQFF. In nucleotides, the CDR3 is TGTGCCAGCAGTGAAAGGCAGGGGGCCTACAATGAGCAGTTCTTC.

The chain has TRBV6-1 and TRBJ2-7; 15 bases line up with TRBD2. Trimming removed 5 bases from V and 4 bases from J; junction bases left unmatched: 3. This CDR3 is built from 15 residues. Germline lookup yields CDR1 MNHNS and CDR2 SASEGT. The CDR3 DNA is TGTGCCAGCAGTTTCGGGACTAGCGGGAGGTACGAGCAGTACTTC. Protein sequence: CASSFGTSGRYEQYF.

This chain uses TRBV5-4 with TRBJ2-3; D perhaps matches TRBD1 (6 bases). The germline V gene has CDR1 SGHNT and CDR2 YYREEE (reference sequence). V was clipped by 4 bases and J by 7 bases, with 16 bases between them. The CDR3 runs to 14 residues. The CDR3 nucleotides read TGTGCCAGCAGCCTACAGGGCGGCGGGTATACGCAGTATTTT. Translated, it gives CASSLQGGGYTQYF.

The V call is TRBV19, the J call TRBJ1-5; 8 positions agree with TRBD1. Germline CDR1 LNHDA, CDR2 SQIVND (reference sequence). With V trimmed by 8 bases and J by 9 bases, 6 bases remained unmatched. CDR3 length: 12 amino acids. The CDR3 coding sequence is TGTGCCAGTTCGGGACAGGCCGCGCCCCAGCATTTT. Amino acid sequence: CASSGQAAPQHF.

About this clone itself: The sample has other DNA sequences that encode this CDR3 too. This rearrangement joins TRBV4-3 to TRBJ2-5; a weak D match, TRBD1 (6 bases). Germline CDR1 reads LGHNA; CDR2 reads YSLEER. V lost 3 bases and J 3 bases, leaving 8 bases between the germline ends. This CDR3 is built from 13 residues. This CDR3 is CASSQTGKETQYF. In DNA form, the CDR3 reads TGCGCCAGCAGCCAGACAGGAAAAGAGACCCAGTACTTC.

The J gene is TRBJ2-2, the V gene TRBV4-1; D not resolved. Trimming removed 2 bases from V and 4 bases from J, with 5 bases in between. Per the germline V gene, CDR1 is MGHRA and CDR2 is YSYEKL. CDR3 length: 13 residues. In DNA, the CDR3 is TGCGCCAGCAGCCAAATCCTCACCGGGGAGCTGTTTTTT. Translating gives CASSQILTGELFF.

The chain is built from TRBV18 and TRBJ1-2; 8 positions agree with TRBD1. From germline, CDR1 is KGHSH and CDR2 LQKENI. J gave up 7 bases and V 3 bases, and 10 bases lay outside the gene matches. The CDR3 is 15 amino acids. Here the CDR3 DNA reads TGTGCCAGCTCACCTCCGGGACAGGCCTTTATTGGCTACACCTTC. This sequence encodes CASSPPGQAFIGYTF.

The chain joins TRBV19 to TRBJ2-1, with D unclear. This CDR3 spans 13 amino acids. Trimming left V 3 bases short and J 5 bases short, with 8 bases between. Per germline, CDR1 LNHDA and CDR2 SQIVND (reference sequence). CDR3 DNA sequence: TGTGCCAGTAGTATGATCTGGAACAATGAGCAGTTCTTC. Its translation: CASSMIWNNEQFF.

CDR3 coding DNA: TGTGCCAGCAGTTTTAGGCAGAAAGATACGCAGTATTTT. It translates to CASSFRQKDTQYF. The V gene is TRBV28, the J gene TRBJ2-3; D is uncertain. CDR3 size: 13 residues. Per the germline V gene, CDR1 is MDHEN and CDR2 is SYDVKM. V dropped 3 bases and J dropped 5 bases, with 9 bases sitting between them.

This rearrangement joins TRBV28 to TRBJ2-1, with D perhaps matching TRBD1 (6 bases). Germline CDR1 reads MDHEN; CDR2 reads SYDVKM. Trimming cost V 6 bases and J 0 bases, with 12 bases left between them. The CDR3 has 15 amino acids. In DNA form, the CDR3 reads TGTGCCAGCAGCGCCGACAGGAGCTCCTACAATGAGCAGTTCTTC. Protein sequence: CASSADRSSYNEQFF.

Of note for this clone: Other nucleotide sequences from this sample produce the same CDR3. The chain carries TRBV10-1 and TRBJ2-7; D gene uncertain. Deletions cut 4 bases from V and 3 bases from J, with 4 bases between. This CDR3 has 11 amino acids. The germline V gene has CDR1 WNHNN and CDR2 SYGVQD (reference sequence). The CDR3 DNA reads as TGCGCCAGCAGTGGCGGCTACGAGCAGTACTTC. It translates to CASSGGYEQYF.

The chain is built from TRBV18 and TRBJ1-1; 7 bases are a match to TRBD1. Germline V gene data show CDR1 as KGHSH and CDR2 as LQKENI. The CDR3 runs 15 residues. J was trimmed by 2 bases and V by 4 bases; bases with no gene match: 7. CDR3 loop: CASSLLGQSNTEAFF. Written as DNA, the CDR3 is TGTGCCAGCTCACTACTGGGACAGTCCAACACTGAAGCTTTCTTT.

This clone is a singleton in its sample. The rearrangement uses TRBV7-9 and TRBJ2-3; TRBD2 aligns across 13 bases. From germline, CDR1 is SEHNR and CDR2 FQNEAQ (reference sequence). With 6 bases clipped from V and 6 bases from J, the junction kept 18 bases outside the gene matches. The CDR3 is 19 amino acids. CDR3 bases: TGTGCCAGCAGAAAAGTCCTCGGGACTAGCGGGATGAAGGTTGATACGCAGTATTTT. As protein: CASRKVLGTSGMKVDTQYF.

V usage is TRBV18 and J usage is TRBJ2-1, with 12 positions matching TRBD2. This CDR3 region has 16 residues. V was clipped by 4 bases and J by 5 bases; unmatched bases: 6. The germline V gene has CDR1 KGHSH and CDR2 LQKENI. The CDR3 reads CASSLLAGGRDNEQFF. In DNA form, the CDR3 reads TGTGCCAGCTCACTGCTAGCGGGGGGGCGCGACAATGAGCAGTTCTTC.

The CDR3, as DNA: TGTGCCAGCAGTGGGGACAGGGGATTTTATCAGCCCCAGCATTTT. Amino acid sequence: CASSGDRGFYQPQHF. This chain links TRBV6-1 with TRBJ1-5; 10 bases line up with TRBD1. Germline lookup yields CDR1 MNHNS and CDR2 SASEGT. The CDR3 length is 15 residues. Losses at the gene ends were 4 bases for V and 5 bases for J; bases not matched to a gene: 5.

The rearrangement links TRBV7-2 to TRBJ2-2, with D uncertain. Deletions cut 5 bases from V and 5 bases from J, with 9 bases between. The length of the CDR3 is 13 residues. CDR1 and CDR2 (germline): SGHTA, FQGNSA. CDR3 in amino acids: CASSQSQTGELFF. The CDR3 DNA follows: TGTGCCAGCAGCCAAAGCCAGACCGGGGAGCTGTTTTTT.